The rows below give T cell receptor beta chains drawn from one sample of a study of blood T cell repertoires in COVID-19. Sequencing used immunoSEQ multiplex PCR; TCRdb keeps in-frame clones, though not all of them. The sample includes about 80,000 clones, about 83% of them seen just once. The sample taken for sequencing was peripheral blood. The receptor set was obtained from a woman of 80 years or more with active or convalescent COVID-19. Each CDR3 is given with its conserved first and last residue. A D gene is named only where the DNA matches it firmly. The size of a clone is reported for some rows only, either as once, few or many, or as a class for expanded clones.

clone_size: NA
v_call: TRBV5-1
j_call: TRBJ2-2
d_call: TRBD1
cdr3_nt: TGCGCCAGCAGCTTGGTCGACAGGGGCGGCACCGGGGAGCTGTTTTTT
cdr3_aa: CASSLVDRGGTGELFF

clone_size: NA
v_call: TRBV5-4
j_call: TRBJ2-3
d_call: TRBD2
cdr3_nt: TGTGCCAGCAGCGATCCAAACCATAGCGGGGCGGGAGATACGCAGTATTTT
cdr3_aa: CASSDPNHSGAGDTQYF

clone_size: NA
v_call: TRBV11-3
j_call: TRBJ2-3
d_call: NA
cdr3_nt: TGTGCCAGCAGCTTAGAAGGGGAATTCGCAGATACGCAGTATTTT
cdr3_aa: CASSLEGEFADTQYF

clone_size: NA
v_call: TRBV5-1
j_call: TRBJ2-2
d_call: NA
cdr3_nt: TGCGCCAGCAGCTTGGAGGGGGTACGGGTCCCCGGGGAGCTGTTTTTT
cdr3_aa: CASSLEGVRVPGELFF

clone_size: once
v_call: TRBV20-1
j_call: TRBJ2-1
d_call: NA
cdr3_nt: TGCAGTGCTAGTAGGGGGGGGGCAGGTGAGCAGTTCTTC
cdr3_aa: CSASRGGAGEQFF

clone_size: NA
v_call: TRBV11-2
j_call: TRBJ2-4
d_call: NA
cdr3_nt: TGTGCCAGCAGCCCGGGGCAGGGGATATTAAACATTCAGTACTTC
cdr3_aa: CASSPGQGILNIQYF

clone_size: NA
v_call: TRBV11-2
j_call: TRBJ2-2
d_call: NA
cdr3_nt: TGTGCCAGCAGCTTCCAAGTCGGGGGAAACACCGGGGAGCTGTTTTTT
cdr3_aa: CASSFQVGGNTGELFF

clone_size: NA
v_call: TRBV2
j_call: TRBJ2-1
d_call: TRBD2
cdr3_nt: TGTGCCAGCAGTGCTGTAGGGACTAGTACCTTTCGGACCTACAATGAGCAGTTCTTC
cdr3_aa: CASSAVGTSTFRTYNEQFF

clone_size: NA
v_call: TRBV18
j_call: TRBJ2-5
d_call: NA
cdr3_nt: TGTGCCAGCTCCCTCGTTTATATCTCCGACCAAGAGACCCAGTACTTC
cdr3_aa: CASSLVYISDQETQYF

clone_size: NA
v_call: TRBV15
j_call: TRBJ1-2
d_call: NA
cdr3_nt: TGTGCCACCAGCAGAGATCGTACCGCCTCCAGGGGCTACACCTTC
cdr3_aa: CATSRDRTASRGYTF

clone_size: NA
v_call: TRBV7-8
j_call: TRBJ2-1
d_call: TRBD1
cdr3_nt: TGTGCCAGCAGCTTACAGGGGGAACTCCCGGGCTCCTACAATGAGCAGTTCTTC
cdr3_aa: CASSLQGELPGSYNEQFF

clone_size: NA
v_call: TRBV7-2
j_call: TRBJ2-1
d_call: TRBD2
cdr3_nt: TGTGCCAGCAGCTTAAGGCTAGCGGGAGTAAATGAGCAGTTCTTC
cdr3_aa: CASSLRLAGVNEQFF

clone_size: NA
v_call: TRBV7-2
j_call: TRBJ2-7
d_call: TRBD1
cdr3_nt: TGTGCCAGCAGCCCCAGGACAGGCTACGAGCAGTACTTC
cdr3_aa: CASSPRTGYEQYF

clone_size: once
v_call: TRBV19
j_call: TRBJ1-1
d_call: NA
cdr3_nt: TGTGCCAGTAGTATTGCGGGGACTGAAGCTTTCTTT
cdr3_aa: CASSIAGTEAFF

clone_size: NA
v_call: TRBV30
j_call: TRBJ1-5
d_call: NA
cdr3_nt: TGTGCCTGGGCACGACAGGGCAATCAGCCCCAGCATTTT
cdr3_aa: CAWARQGNQPQHF

clone_size: NA
v_call: TRBV2
j_call: TRBJ2-1
d_call: TRBD1
cdr3_nt: TGTGCCAGCAGACAGGGGGGAAATGAGCAGTTCTTC
cdr3_aa: CASRQGGNEQFF

clone_size: NA
v_call: TRBV4-3
j_call: TRBJ2-2
d_call: TRBD2
cdr3_nt: TGCGCCAGCAGCCCCCAGCGGGGAGAGAACACCGGGGAGCTGTTTTTT
cdr3_aa: CASSPQRGENTGELFF

clone_size: NA
v_call: TRBV14
j_call: TRBJ2-1
d_call: NA
cdr3_nt: TGTGCCAGCAGCCCGTTAGGGGGGGCGTCCTACAATGAGCAGTTCTTC
cdr3_aa: CASSPLGGASYNEQFF

clone_size: NA
v_call: TRBV7-8
j_call: TRBJ2-4
d_call: NA
cdr3_nt: TGTGCCAGCACCTCGGGGATTGTCAGGATTTTCGACAAAAACATTCAGTACTTC
cdr3_aa: CASTSGIVRIFDKNIQYF

clone_size: once
v_call: TRBV9
j_call: TRBJ1-2
d_call: NA
cdr3_nt: TGTGCCAGCAGCGTAGACGGAGACTATGGCTACACCTTC
cdr3_aa: CASSVDGDYGYTF

clone_size: NA
v_call: TRBV20-1
j_call: TRBJ1-1
d_call: NA
cdr3_nt: TGCAGCTTCACACCGAACACTGAAGCTTTCTTT
cdr3_aa: CSFTPNTEAFF

clone_size: NA
v_call: TRBV7-2
j_call: TRBJ2-7
d_call: NA
cdr3_nt: TGTGCCAGCAGCCGGTCGAGGCATCACGAGCAGTACTTC
cdr3_aa: CASSRSRHHEQYF

clone_size: NA
v_call: TRBV5-1
j_call: TRBJ1-2
d_call: NA
cdr3_nt: TGCGCCAGCAGCTTTGACGGGAGCTATGGCTACACCTTC
cdr3_aa: CASSFDGSYGYTF

clone_size: once
v_call: TRBV19
j_call: TRBJ2-3
d_call: TRBD1
cdr3_nt: TGTGCCAGTAGTATAGACGGACAGGGAAGCACAGATACGCAGTATTTT
cdr3_aa: CASSIDGQGSTDTQYF

clone_size: NA
v_call: TRBV11-2
j_call: TRBJ2-1
d_call: NA
cdr3_nt: TGTGCCAGCAGCTCCCCTGCGGGACGGTCCTACAATGAGCAGTTCTTC
cdr3_aa: CASSSPAGRSYNEQFF

clone_size: NA
v_call: TRBV7-9
j_call: TRBJ1-6
d_call: TRBD1
cdr3_nt: TGTGCCAGCAGCTTAGCACAGGGGTGGAATTCACCCCTCCACTTT
cdr3_aa: CASSLAQGWNSPLHF

clone_size: NA
v_call: TRBV4-1
j_call: TRBJ2-1
d_call: TRBD2
cdr3_nt: TGCGCCAGCAGCCAAGGGCGACTAGCCGAATCCTACAATGAGCAGTTCTTC
cdr3_aa: CASSQGRLAESYNEQFF

clone_size: few
v_call: TRBV18
j_call: TRBJ1-2
d_call: NA
cdr3_nt: TGTGCCAGCTCAAACCGGGACAAGGACTATGGCTACACCTTC
cdr3_aa: CASSNRDKDYGYTF

clone_size: NA
v_call: TRBV6-5
j_call: TRBJ1-4
d_call: NA
cdr3_nt: TGTGCCAGCAGTTACTCACAGGGCGGGTGGAATGAAAAACTGTTTTTT
cdr3_aa: CASSYSQGGWNEKLFF

clone_size: NA
v_call: TRBV19
j_call: TRBJ1-2
d_call: NA
cdr3_nt: TGTGCCAGTAGTGCCACAGGATTCTTCGTACTCTACACCTTC
cdr3_aa: CASSATGFFVLYTF

clone_size: NA
v_call: TRBV4-2
j_call: TRBJ1-6
d_call: TRBD1
cdr3_nt: TGTGCCAGCAGCCAAAGCGCTGGACAGGGGGAAACACCCCTCCACTTT
cdr3_aa: CASSQSAGQGETPLHF

clone_size: NA
v_call: TRBV2
j_call: TRBJ2-2
d_call: TRBD2
cdr3_nt: TGTGCCAGCAGTGAAATGGGAGGGGGGGAGCTGTTTTTT
cdr3_aa: CASSEMGGGELFF

clone_size: NA
v_call: TRBV27
j_call: TRBJ2-2
d_call: NA
cdr3_nt: TGTGCCAGCAGTTTATTAGCTAGCCCCGGGGAGCTGTTTTTT
cdr3_aa: CASSLLASPGELFF

clone_size: NA
v_call: TRBV3-1/TRBV3-2
j_call: TRBJ2-3
d_call: NA
cdr3_nt: TGTGCCAGCAGCCACCGACAGGAAGGTTTAGATACGCAGTATTTT
cdr3_aa: CASSHRQEGLDTQYF

clone_size: NA
v_call: TRBV7-2
j_call: TRBJ2-5
d_call: NA
cdr3_nt: TGTGCCAGCAGCCTGGGGGCCCCCGGAGGCCAAGAGACCCAGTACTTC
cdr3_aa: CASSLGAPGGQETQYF

clone_size: NA
v_call: TRBV7-2
j_call: TRBJ2-1
d_call: TRBD1
cdr3_nt: TGTGCCAGCAGCTTGGGGACAGCTTACAATGAGCAGTTCTTC
cdr3_aa: CASSLGTAYNEQFF

clone_size: NA
v_call: TRBV19
j_call: TRBJ2-2
d_call: TRBD2
cdr3_nt: TGTGCCAGTAGTATAGCAAAAGCGGGGGTGAACACCGGGGAGCTGTTTTTT
cdr3_aa: CASSIAKAGVNTGELFF

clone_size: NA
v_call: TRBV5-1
j_call: TRBJ2-2
d_call: NA
cdr3_nt: TGCGCCAGCAGCTTGGAGTCCCGGGGGAACACCGGGGAGCTGTTTTTT
cdr3_aa: CASSLESRGNTGELFF

clone_size: NA
v_call: TRBV6-1
j_call: TRBJ2-7
d_call: TRBD2
cdr3_nt: TGTGCCAGCAGTGAAGGGGGGGGGAGCTCCTACGAGCAGTACTTC
cdr3_aa: CASSEGGGSSYEQYF

clone_size: NA
v_call: TRBV6-1
j_call: TRBJ2-1
d_call: TRBD2
cdr3_nt: TGTGCCAGCAGTGACCGACTAGCGGGGGGGCCGTACAATGAGCAGTTCTTC
cdr3_aa: CASSDRLAGGPYNEQFF

clone_size: NA
v_call: TRBV24-1
j_call: TRBJ2-3
d_call: NA
cdr3_nt: TGTGCCACCAGTGCGGTGCCTAGCACAGATACGCAGTATTTT
cdr3_aa: CATSAVPSTDTQYF

clone_size: NA
v_call: TRBV30
j_call: TRBJ1-5
d_call: TRBD1
cdr3_nt: TGTGCCTGGGACCGGACAGGGGGCAATCAGCCCCAGCATTTT
cdr3_aa: CAWDRTGGNQPQHF

clone_size: NA
v_call: TRBV27
j_call: TRBJ2-3
d_call: TRBD2
cdr3_nt: TGTGCCAGCAGTTCCCTGGCGGGGGGCACAGATACGCAGTATTTT
cdr3_aa: CASSSLAGGTDTQYF

clone_size: NA
v_call: TRBV3-1/TRBV3-2
j_call: TRBJ1-6
d_call: TRBD1
cdr3_nt: TGTGCCAGCGCCGGGCCTAACAGGGGGCCGAGGATAGGCCTCCACTTT
cdr3_aa: CASAGPNRGPRIGLHF

clone_size: NA
v_call: TRBV19
j_call: TRBJ1-4
d_call: NA
cdr3_nt: TGTGCCAGTAGACAGGGCGGAACAACTAATGAAAAACTGTTTTTT
cdr3_aa: CASRQGGTTNEKLFF

clone_size: NA
v_call: TRBV20-1
j_call: TRBJ1-5
d_call: NA
cdr3_nt: TGCAGTGCTAGTTCTTCCAGAAATCAGCCCCAGCATTTT
cdr3_aa: CSASSSRNQPQHF

clone_size: NA
v_call: TRBV5-1
j_call: TRBJ2-3
d_call: TRBD1
cdr3_nt: TGCGCCAGCAGACTCGGACAGGGGGCGGGAGATACGCAGTATTTT
cdr3_aa: CASRLGQGAGDTQYF

clone_size: NA
v_call: TRBV4-1
j_call: TRBJ1-2
d_call: TRBD1
cdr3_nt: TGCGCCAGCAGCCAGGGACAGGGGGGATCCTATGGCTACACCTTC
cdr3_aa: CASSQGQGGSYGYTF

clone_size: NA
v_call: TRBV11-3
j_call: TRBJ2-2
d_call: NA
cdr3_nt: TGTGCCAGCAGCTCACGGTATGGGGAGCTGTTTTTT
cdr3_aa: CASSSRYGELFF

clone_size: NA
v_call: TRBV6-1
j_call: TRBJ1-2
d_call: NA
cdr3_nt: TGTGCCAGCAGTGAAGCTCCGGGCTATGGCTACACCTTC
cdr3_aa: CASSEAPGYGYTF

clone_size: NA
v_call: TRBV7-2
j_call: TRBJ1-2
d_call: NA
cdr3_nt: TGTGCCAGCAGCTTATCTGCTGGGGGCAAGGCCTACACCTTC
cdr3_aa: CASSLSAGGKAYTF

clone_size: NA
v_call: TRBV7-9
j_call: TRBJ2-2
d_call: NA
cdr3_nt: TGTGCCAGCAGCCCTAGGGGGAACCGGAACACCGGGGAGCTGTTTTTT
cdr3_aa: CASSPRGNRNTGELFF

clone_size: NA
v_call: TRBV7-2
j_call: TRBJ2-5
d_call: TRBD2
cdr3_nt: TGTGCCAGCAGCCTACGGACTAGCGGGAGTGAGACCCAGTACTTC
cdr3_aa: CASSLRTSGSETQYF

clone_size: NA
v_call: TRBV5-1
j_call: TRBJ1-5
d_call: NA
cdr3_nt: TGCGCCAGCAGCTTATACGGGGGGGATCAGCCCCAGCATTTT
cdr3_aa: CASSLYGGDQPQHF

clone_size: few
v_call: TRBV19
j_call: TRBJ1-6
d_call: TRBD1
cdr3_nt: TGTGCCAGTAGTGACCCCGGACAGGGGAAAAATTCACCCCTCCACTTT
cdr3_aa: CASSDPGQGKNSPLHF

clone_size: NA
v_call: TRBV7-2
j_call: TRBJ2-2
d_call: TRBD2
cdr3_nt: TGTGCCAGCAGGCGGGGGGGCACCGGGGAGCTGTTTTTT
cdr3_aa: CASRRGGTGELFF